This T cell receptor beta chain was retrieved from a study of blood T cell repertoires in COVID-19. Sequencing was performed with immunoSEQ multiplex PCR; in TCRdb, only in-frame clones are kept and a portion is missing. The table records roughly 64,000 clones, 65% to 90% of them present only once. J lost 6 bases, V lost 3 bases, and 5 bases had no gene match. The CDR3 extends over 16 amino acids. Germline V CDR1 and CDR2: LNHDA, SQIVND (reference sequence). V and J are TRBV19 and TRBJ2-2; 12 bases match TRBD1. Sequenced material: peripheral blood. The TCR originated in a man aged 45-65 years with active COVID-19. The CDR3 here is CASSMGQGAGAGELFF. CDR3 bases: TGTGCCAGTAGTATGGGACAGGGGGCGGGCGCCGGGGAGCTGTTTTTT.